The 10 T cell receptor beta chains in this list originate from one sample, sequenced in a study of CD4+ T cells in melanoma. Assay: immunoSEQ multiplex PCR; the TCRdb copy retains only in-frame clones and omits some. This sample has tens of thousands of clones, with over 60% found just once. Sequencing was done on a sample of tumor tissue. All receptors derive from a human donor with melanoma.

The V call is TRBV30, the J call TRBJ2-2, with 12 nucleotides matching TRBD2. Germline V lookup: CDR1 GTSNPN, CDR2 SVGIG (reference sequence). Trimming took 1 base from V and 5 from J; bases not matched to a gene: 2. This CDR3 has 15 residues. The CDR3 sequence: CAWSAGLAGTGELFF. Written as DNA, the CDR3 is TGTGCCTGGAGTGCAGGACTAGCGGGGACCGGGGAGCTGTTTTTT.

At least ten counts were recorded for this clone. The rearrangement joins TRBV6-6 to TRBJ2-3; 10 nucleotides align to TRBD2. Germline V gene data show CDR1 as MNHNY and CDR2 as SVGAGI (reference sequence). This CDR3 has 15 residues. V trimming: 4 bases; J trimming: 2 bases; junction bases outside the gene matches: 3. CDR3 in DNA: TGTGCCAGCAGTTTAGCGGGGGGACTCACAGATACGCAGTATTTT. It specifies CASSLAGGLTDTQYF.

This clone has a single count. The V and J genes are TRBV5-6 and TRBJ2-3; 7 nucleotides line up with TRBD2. This CDR3 spans 16 amino acids. The V gene end was trimmed by 2 bases and the J gene end by 8 bases; junction bases not matched to a gene: 14. Germline V gene sequence: CDR1 SGHDT, CDR2 YYEEEE. The CDR3 spells CASSFREGPITRTQYF. In DNA, the CDR3 is TGTGCCAGCAGCTTTAGGGAGGGACCCATTACTCGTACGCAGTATTTT.

V gene TRBV29-1 combines with J gene TRBJ2-1, with D unresolved. V lost 4 bases and J lost 5, with 3 bases in between. Germline values: CDR1 SQVTM, CDR2 ANQGSEA. The CDR3 has 10 residues. The CDR3 sequence is CSVADNEQFF. As DNA, the CDR3 is TGCAGCGTTGCCGACAATGAGCAGTTCTTC.

CDR3 sequence reads: CASSFWASGGPGDEQFF. As DNA, the CDR3 is TGTGCCAGCAGCTTTTGGGCTAGCGGGGGGCCGGGGGATGAGCAGTTCTTC. V and J are TRBV7-6 and TRBJ2-1; 11 nucleotides agree with TRBD2. J was trimmed by 8 bases and V by 3 bases; bases with no gene match: 12. Germline lookup yields CDR1 SGHVS and CDR2 FNYEAQ. This CDR3 has 17 amino acids.

V usage is TRBV6-7 and J usage is TRBJ1-5, with D uncertain. TRBV6-7 has ORF status, its function being uncertain. The CDR3 has 14 residues. V lost 6 bases and J lost 5, with 14 bases in between. The DNA of the CDR3 is TGTGCCAGCAGGGTTTTCGGGATTTATCAGCCCCAGCATTTT. Residues: CASRVFGIYQPQHF.

This chain connects TRBV4-2 to TRBJ2-7, with TRBD1 matching over 7 bases. J was trimmed by 1 base and V by 5 bases; bases with no gene match: 2. CDR3 length equals 13 residues. The germline gives CDR1 LGHNA, CDR2 YNFKEQ. CDR3 region: CASSGDRSYEQYF. Here the CDR3 DNA reads TGTGCCAGCAGCGGGGACAGATCCTACGAGCAGTACTTC.

The chain recombines TRBV10-3 with TRBJ1-4; D ambiguous. Germline CDR1 ENHRY, CDR2 SYGVKD. The CDR3 loop spans 14 amino acids. V was shortened by 2 bases and J by 4 bases, with 8 bases between the two germline ends. The CDR3 loop is CAISEGDVNEKLFF. The CDR3 nucleotides are TGTGCCATCAGTGAGGGGGATGTTAATGAAAAACTGTTTTTT.

V and J are TRBV28 and TRBJ1-5; the D gene is possibly TRBD1 (5 bases). The CDR3 is made up of 14 amino acids. Germline loops: CDR1 MDHEN, CDR2 SYDVKM. V lost 8 bases, J lost 1 base, and 12 bases lay in between. CDR3 protein: CASQGWGSNQPQHF. The CDR3 DNA reads TGTGCCAGCCAAGGATGGGGCAGCAATCAGCCCCAGCATTTT.

The V gene is TRBV11-2, the J gene TRBJ2-3; 9 nucleotides match TRBD1. The germline V gene has CDR1 SGHAT and CDR2 FQNNGV. This CDR3 has 16 amino acids. The ends lost 7 bases at V and 0 bases at J; junction bases unmatched: 8. CDR3 sequence (DNA): TGTGCCAGCACCACCTTCGGACAGGGGAGCACAGATACGCAGTATTTT. Translating it yields CASTTFGQGSTDTQYF.